This TCR beta chain was captured in a study of shared clonotypes between healthy human individuals (dated by TCRdb to about 2020). Notes on the research overall: The cohort comprised a couple of women and a few men aged 18 to 49 years. Per donor, three plates each were used for CD4 naive and CD4 memory, two for CD8 naive, and one for CD8 memory. The study deeply sequenced blood TCR repertoires of five healthy adults to estimate repertoire size and the extent of clonotype sharing between individuals. Different laboratories and diverse techniques were used to prepare libraries and sequence TCR repertoires, to increase sequencing depth and limit assay-specific biases. Per donor, leukapheresis produced somewhere between about 0.8 and 9 billion PBMCs.

Using the deep immunoSEQ assay, TCR CDR3 regions were amplified from genomic DNA by multiplex PCR. Genomic DNA extracted from each cell subset was distributed evenly over all wells of several immunoSEQ 96-well plates, and each plate served as one replicate. Each replicate PCR for sorted subsets received 150 to 250 ng genomic DNA, equal to tens of thousands of T cell genomes. Purified libraries were quantified with a Qubit 3.0 fluorometer, sized on a Bioanalyzer 2100, and re-quantified with the KAPA Library Quantification kit. Every immunoSEQ 96-well plate was sequenced on a separate single-read 150-cycle Illumina NextSeq 550 flow cell. Concerning the study's data processing: The immunoSEQ output contained only junctional sequences without quality scores, so filtering could not match that applied to full-length reads. Sequences were annotated with PyIR, a Python wrapper for IgBLAST v1.9, using IMGT germline references to assign V/J genes and CDR3. Any read was removed if the V/J assignment was weak (E-value above 1e-6), the CDR3 was missing, or the read contained stop codons, out-of-frame junctions, or ambiguous translated residues. V3J clonotypes were defined by identical inferred V gene, J gene, and CDR3 amino acid sequence. Percentage overlap between repertoires was computed as shared unique clonotypes divided by the size of the smaller repertoire. Richness of each repertoire was evaluated using RTK rarefaction, the Chao1 estimator, and Recon v2.1 estimates of unobserved clonotypes. Generation probabilities for all TCRbeta clonotypes obtained by the gDNA method from four donors were computed using OLGA. Not all clones reach the TCRdb copy of this immuneACCESS table, which keeps in-frame sequences only. Checked studies attribute under half of the gap to unresolved V genes and leave the rest unexplained. The V and J calls and clone size were taken over from that table, and D and trimming were inferred from the DNA. The sample table lists over a million clones, approximately 98.5% of them with a count of one. The top ten hold 0.36% of the sample.

Summary of the overall study and its limitations: The small number of donors limited the genetic and exposure-history diversity represented. Clonotypes shared by all four sorted-subset donors showed higher generation probabilities than non-shared clonotypes. Incomplete sequencing was indicated by rarefaction of sorted-subset datasets, despite the large sequencing depth. About 4.5% of naive CD4, 3.5% of naive CD8, 2% to 2.5% of memory CD4, and around 0.4% of memory CD8 clonotypes were shared across a few donors. Sampling was restricted to blood, and TCR repertoires in tissue are likely to differ from TCR repertoires in blood. Naive subsets generally had larger estimated clonotype richness than memory subsets. Pairwise subsampling led to the expectation that sequencing depth would affect the degree of clonotype sharing among donors.

Healthy HIV-negative adults with no recently reported acute infections or vaccinations were included as donors. Every donor was a Caucasian adult residing in Nashville, Tennessee, USA. CD4+ T cells were enriched through magnetic negative selection, after which naive cells were positively selected on CD45RA and the remaining negative fraction served as the memory subset. After blood collection by leukapheresis, PBMCs were isolated using Ficoll-Histopaque density gradient centrifugation and then cryopreserved in the vapor phase of liquid nitrogen. Purity and quantity of every magnetically sorted T cell population were checked by analytical flow cytometry. From each sorted fraction, genomic DNA was isolated and quantified by UV absorbance on a Nanodrop 2000c. The germline V gene encodes CDR1 SGHVS and CDR2 FQNEAQ. V is clipped by 3 bases and J by 11 bases, and the sequence between their germline boundaries is 13 bases long. The CDR3 measures 12 amino acids from cysteine to phenylalanine. The DNA shown is the 36-base CDR3, in frame from base 1.

This clone was recorded once. Its recognized antigen is unknown. Per-base quality was not reported, and no clone a single base away is much larger than it. The sample comprised naive CD4+ T cells sorted from blood. In light of the paper, this sample's cell subset or site label describes: CD45RA+ positively selected. The V and J genes are TRBV7-8 and TRBJ1-1, and the D gene may be TRBD1, 5 bases matching. This sequence was found in a young man in good health. For the CDR3, the sequence is CASSFRGDEAFF. In nucleotides, the sequence is TGTGCCAGCAGCTTCCGAGGGGACGAGGCTTTCTTT.